The sample holds one count of the clone carrying this T cell receptor beta chain. The antigen is unknown. This entry is derived from a study of cytomegalovirus exposure and HLA in healthy donors. CDR1 is SGDLS and CDR2 is YYNGEE in the germline V gene. This CDR3 is built from 19 residues. Losses at the gene ends were 3 bases for V and 5 bases for J; bases not matched to a gene: 15. In the PCR, 60 Vbeta and 13 Jbeta primers were used. Generated by immunoSEQ multiplex PCR, the TCRdb table keeps only in-frame clones and is missing some. This sample yields tens of thousands of clones, of which roughly 67% are seen a single time; more than 5% belongs to the top ten. Donors showed nominal health when sampled, although they likely had unrecorded immune exposures. General study points: In vitro checks showed that three CMV-associated chains really do target CMV antigens. Later on, an analysis tied 15,000 to 20,000 TCR beta sequences to HLA alleles at 0.05 false discovery rate.

The sequenced sample was PBMCs. The sequence derives from a boy between 10 and 17 years old in good health and CMV-seropositive. This chain joins TRBV9 and TRBJ1-4; 11 bases align to TRBD1. This CDR3 is CASSARTGGVGTQNEKLFF. Here the CDR3 DNA reads TGTGCCAGCAGCGCAAGGACAGGGGGCGTTGGGACCCAGAATGAAAAACTGTTTTTT.